This record concerns one TCR beta chain sequence. The table came from immunoSEQ multiplex PCR; TCRdb's copy has only in-frame clones and leaves some out. The data hold under 450,000 clones, with less than 90% observed a single time. The sample belongs to a study of blood T cell repertoires in COVID-19. Source material: PBMCs or T cells enriched from blood (not recorded which). The source of this sequence is a woman in her forties or fifties who had recovered from COVID-19.

CDR3 DNA: TGCGCCAGCATTCGGAGGACAGCATTGAACACTGAAGCTTTCTTT. Residues: CASIRRTALNTEAFF. The chain recombines TRBV10-1 with TRBJ1-1; a possible D gene is TRBD1 (6 bases). The length of the CDR3 is 15 residues. CDR1 and CDR2 from the germline V gene are WNHNN and SYGVQD (reference sequence). V dropped 7 bases and J dropped 0 bases, with 15 bases sitting between them.